This TCR beta chain came from a study of beta chain features in type 1 diabetes (dated by TCRdb to about 2018). Describing the broader study: Mean age, gender distribution, total cell number and subset yield were not different between patients and healthy donors. Across all samples, 107,917,701 sorted cells were examined, and cell number per subset correlated strongly with RNA yield. In the study, TCRB repertoires of sorted circulating CD4+ T cell subsets from recently diagnosed type 1 diabetes patients were compared with those of matched healthy donors. Regulatory and stem cell-like memory subsets were obtained from only 8 patients and about eight healthy donors, while naive and central memory subsets were obtained from all 30 or so donors.

Each donor gave one peripheral blood draw, averaging around 120 mL, which was collected into heparinised tubes. A BD FACSAria II and a panel including CD45RO, CCR7, CD25, CD127, CD95 and CD27 were used to sort naive, central memory, regulatory and stem cell-like memory CD4+ T cells. Purity was above 95% for every sorted population. PBMCs were isolated right away by Lymphoprep density gradient centrifugation and were stained directly, without culture. So that batch effects would be minimized, each experiment stained and sorted samples in pairs, pairing one healthy donor with one patient. This clone was detected only a few times. Its cognate antigen has yet to be identified. Per-nucleotide qualities are absent, and no much larger clonotype sits a single base away. Results the study describes overall, beyond this receptor: At VDJ recombination sites, type 1 diabetes patients had fewer insertions and more deleted nucleotides, which implies abnormalities in thymic rearrangement. Naive, central memory and regulatory TCRB repertoires appeared more similar among patients than among healthy donors. PCR may preferentially amplify shorter templates, but because patient and control samples were amplified and corrected together, any resulting skew would affect both groups equally. In all four CD4+ subsets, TCRB CDR3 length was moderately but significantly shorter in type 1 diabetes patients. Because the HLA sub-analyses included only small numbers of individuals, any influence of HLA type on TCRB rearrangement was left unresolved. Because cDNA rather than genomic DNA was sequenced, highly expressing activated cells could have been over-represented, although no difference in activation and CD3 levels was found between groups.

All of the isolated RNA was reverse transcribed with the High Capacity cDNA Reverse Transcription Kit, so expressed TCRB transcripts were sequenced. Deep immunoSEQ sequencing was performed on naive, central memory and regulatory T cell samples, with an average of roughly 3.6 million total reads per sample. Sorted cells were lysed in RLT buffer and RNA was extracted with DNase-treated RNeasy Micro or Mini kits, depending on cell number. Each cell subset was processed separately to prevent cross-contamination, with patient and healthy donor samples processed together. The immunoSEQ multiplex PCR was used to amplify TCRB sequences from cDNA, generating 87-bp fragments that spanned the CDR3 region. Amplicons were sequenced on the Illumina HiSeq platform. From the authors' description of their analysis: Synthetic template baselines were used to correct PCR bias computationally, reads within Hamming distance 2 were collapsed, and singletons that could not be merged were discarded. Reads were aligned to IMGT to assign V, D and J genes, CDR3 length, and insertions or deletions at six rearrangement sites. Clonotype counts were normalized to sorted cell number within each subset before computing true diversity and Gini coefficients with the tcR R package. The overlap coefficient, calculated on TCRB nucleotide sequences, was used to quantify repertoire sharing. As a proxy for the pre-selection repertoire, out-of-frame TCRB sequences from naive cells were analyzed. Entries here come from immuneACCESS through TCRdb and include only in-frame sequences with V and J called. Some clones fail to appear in such tables; in the studies checked, an unresolved V gene covers under half of the shortfall, and the cause of the remainder is unknown. The D gene and trimming were derived from the DNA, and the V and J assignments and clone size from that table. The sample records 860,000 or so clones, about a sixth of which are singletons. Around 0.02% of the sample lies in the top ten.

CDR1 and CDR2 are read off the germline V gene as SNHLY and FYNNEI. The CDR3 holds 14 amino acids from the cysteine to the phenylalanine. The sequence is cut down to CDR3 DNA, 42 bases in frame from base 1. At the junction V is shortened by 6 bases and J by 5 bases, with 14 bases in between. This clonotype originated in a woman younger than 30 in good health. Source material: naive CD4+ T cells from blood. This sample's cell subset or site label indicates: true naive CD4+ T cells. Rearrangement joined TRBV2 to TRBJ2-1; a confident D gene designation cannot be given. The CDR3 has the sequence CASSLRRTNNEQFF. The nucleotide sequence reads TGTGCCAGCAGCCTTAGGCGGACCAACAATGAGCAGTTCTTC.